One and the same sample provided the 19 T cell receptor beta chains below, sequenced in a study of cytomegalovirus exposure and HLA in healthy donors. The PCR contained 60 Vbeta and 13 Jbeta primers. The assay was immunoSEQ multiplex PCR, and TCRdb's table has in-frame clones only and misses some. The sample has some 190,000 clones, around 78% seen once. Sequenced sample: PBMCs. These receptors all come from a woman aged 30 to 39 in good health and CMV-seropositive.

This rearrangement joins TRBV7-9 to TRBJ2-3; TRBD2 matches 8 bases. This CDR3 is built from 17 residues. V gave up 5 bases and J gave up 3 bases; unmatched junction bases: 13. The V gene's germline CDR1 is SEHNR and CDR2 FQNEAQ (reference sequence). The CDR3 DNA reads TGTGCCAGCAGCCGGGGGGGAGGGGCCATCGAAACAGATACGCAGTATTTT. This sequence encodes CASSRGGGAIETDTQYF.

The chain links TRBV7-3 to TRBJ2-2; D is possibly TRBD2 (7 bases). This CDR3 has 16 amino acids. V was trimmed by 7 bases and J by 5 bases, leaving 20 bases between them. CDR1 is SGHTA and CDR2 is FQGTGA in the germline V gene. The chain's CDR3 is CASTPEAGDKTGELFF. In DNA form, the CDR3 reads TGTGCCAGCACCCCGGAGGCGGGGGACAAAACCGGGGAGCTGTTTTTT.

The CDR3 region is CATSMDRVNQPQHF. CDR3 in DNA: TGTGCCACCAGCATGGACAGGGTTAATCAGCCCCAGCATTTT. V and J are TRBV15 and TRBJ1-5; 8 positions match TRBD1. The CDR3 is 14 residues long. In germline, CDR1 is LNHNV, CDR2 YYDKDF (reference sequence). Trimming took 4 bases from V and 4 from J; bases not matched to a gene: 3.

This rearrangement joins TRBV7-8 to TRBJ2-7; the D gene is possibly TRBD2 (5 bases). The CDR3 is made up of 13 amino acids. V lost 2 bases and J lost 4, with 9 bases in between. The germline V gene has CDR1 SGHVS and CDR2 FQNEAQ. CDR3 residues: CASSLRERYEQYF. The CDR3 nucleotides read TGTGCCAGCAGCTTAAGGGAGCGTTACGAGCAGTACTTC.

The V and J genes are TRBV29-1 and TRBJ1-5, with TRBD1 as a possible D gene (6 bases). V was cut by 6 bases and J by 5 bases, with 14 bases left in between. Germline V gene data show CDR1 as SQVTM and CDR2 as ANQGSEA. The CDR3 loop spans 13 amino acids. The CDR3 loop is CSVALGADQPQHF. The CDR3 nucleotides are TGCAGCGTAGCCTTGGGGGCGGATCAGCCCCAGCATTTT.

The J gene is TRBJ1-2, the V gene TRBV5-1, with TRBD1 identical over 10 bases. CDR1 and CDR2 (germline): SGHRS, YFSETQ. Trimming removed 0 bases from V and 7 bases from J; junction bases left unmatched: 9. The CDR3 spans 16 residues. CDR3 amino acids: CASSLEAQTGGTGYTF. Written as DNA, the CDR3 is TGCGCCAGCAGCTTGGAGGCGCAGACAGGGGGCACTGGCTACACCTTC.

This rearrangement joins TRBV10-1 to TRBJ1-5, with D uncertain. V lost 2 bases, J lost 5 bases, and 7 bases lay in between. The CDR3 is made up of 13 amino acids. The germline CDR1 and CDR2 sequences are WNHNN and SYGVQD (reference sequence). Here the CDR3 reads CASSEVRDQPQHF. CDR3 sequence (DNA): TGCGCCAGCAGTGAGGTGAGAGATCAGCCCCAGCATTTT.

The chain employs TRBV4-1 and TRBJ1-1; maybe TRBD1 (6 bases). This CDR3 has 14 amino acids. Germline V gene lookup returns CDR1 MGHRA and CDR2 YSYEKL. The germline V and J ends were trimmed by 0 bases and 5 bases, with 10 bases remaining between them. For the CDR3, the DNA is TGCGCCAGCAGCCAAGACGGGAGGGGGACTGAAGCTTTCTTT. It is translated as CASSQDGRGTEAFF.

This chain joins TRBV6-5 and TRBJ2-1; 9 bases line up with TRBD1. This CDR3 contains 13 residues. Germline V lookup: CDR1 MNHEY, CDR2 SVGAGI. V lost 5 bases, J lost 9 bases, and 5 bases stayed unmatched. The CDR3 reads CASSSGQGSEQFF. The CDR3 bases are TGTGCCAGCAGTAGCGGACAGGGGAGTGAGCAGTTCTTC.

This sequence joins TRBV2 and TRBJ2-7; D possibly corresponds to TRBD2 (8 bases). This CDR3 region has 19 residues. V was pared by 4 bases and J by 4 bases, with 29 bases between. CDR1 is SNHLY and CDR2 is FYNNEI in the germline V gene. The CDR3 DNA follows: TGTGCCAGCAGTGGCGGGACAGCTCCCGGGGGGGGTGTCCCTTACGAGCAGTACTTC. Encoded protein: CASSGGTAPGGGVPYEQYF. Complete variable domain (other parts from reference TRBV2 and TRBJ2-7): EPEVTQTPSHQVTQMGQEVILRCVPISNHLYFYWYRQILGQKVEFLVSFYNNEISEKSEIFDDQFSVERPDGSNFTLKIRSTKLEDSAMYFCASSGGTAPGGGVPYEQYFGPGTRLTVT.

This chain connects TRBV30 to TRBJ2-1; a weak D match, TRBD2 (5 bases). Germline V gene lookup returns CDR1 GTSNPN and CDR2 SVGIG (reference sequence). V lost 2 bases, J lost 10 bases, and 12 bases lay in between. The CDR3 has 12 residues. The CDR3 nucleotides are TGTGCCTGGAGTCATGGACTCGGGGAGCAGTTCTTC. It specifies CAWSHGLGEQFF. The full variable domain, completed using reference TRBV30 and TRBJ2-1, is SQTIHQWPATLVQPVGSPLSLECTVEGTSNPNLYWYRQAAGRGLQLLFYSVGIGQISSEVPQNLSASRPQDRQFILSSKKLLLSDSGFYLCAWSHGLGEQFFGPGTRLTVL.

This clone came up a few times. The chain carries TRBV7-2 and TRBJ2-1, with 10 bases aligning to TRBD1. V gave up 3 bases and J gave up 7 bases; unmatched junction bases: 6. CDR1 is SGHTA, CDR2 FQGNSA, per germline. The CDR3 loop spans 15 amino acids. This CDR3 reads CASSFSDRGHNEQFF. The CDR3 DNA reads TGTGCCAGCAGCTTTAGCGACAGGGGGCATAATGAGCAGTTCTTC.

The CDR3 spells CASSQVPGGGANEQFF. CDR3 nucleotide sequence: TGTGCCAGCAGCCAAGTCCCTGGGGGGGGAGCGAATGAGCAGTTCTTC. The chain couples TRBV14 to TRBJ2-1; 7 bases are shared with TRBD2. Germline lookup yields CDR1 SGHDN and CDR2 FVKESK. V was clipped by 1 base and J by 7 bases; unmatched bases: 10. The CDR3 runs to 16 residues. The whole variable domain, filled in from reference TRBV14 and TRBJ2-1, reads EAGVTQFPSHSVIEKGQTVTLRCDPISGHDNLYWYRRVMGKEIKFLLHFVKESKQDESGMPNNRFLAERTGGTYSTLKVQPAELEDSGVYFCASSQVPGGGANEQFFGPGTRLTVL.

The sample holds a few counts of this clone. The chain combines TRBV19 with TRBJ1-1, with D hard to call. The CDR3 runs 16 residues. The germline V gene encodes CDR1 LNHDA and CDR2 SQIVND (reference sequence). V was trimmed by 3 bases and J by 7 bases, leaving 21 bases between them. The chain's CDR3 is CASSILTVRRDGEAFF. The DNA of the CDR3 is TGTGCCAGTAGTATCCTTACCGTTAGGAGGGATGGTGAAGCTTTCTTT.

The V call is TRBV4-1, the J call TRBJ2-1; 13 bases align to TRBD2. J lost 5 bases, V lost 3 bases, and 4 bases had no gene match. Germline V gene sequence: CDR1 MGHRA, CDR2 YSYEKL. There are 16 residues in the CDR3. CDR3 sequence: CASSQTLAGGHNEQFF. As DNA, the CDR3 is TGCGCCAGCAGCCAGACACTAGCGGGGGGGCACAATGAGCAGTTCTTC.

The V gene is TRBV19, the J gene TRBJ2-1; 15 nucleotides agree with TRBD2. Germline values: CDR1 LNHDA, CDR2 SQIVND (reference sequence). V was pared by 7 bases and J by 4 bases, with 5 bases of the junction left unmatched. This CDR3 is 16 amino acids long. The DNA for the CDR3 is TGTGCCAGTACACCGGGACTAGCGGGGGGTTACAATGAGCAGTTCTTC. Protein: CASTPGLAGGYNEQFF.

The chain recombines TRBV7-8 with TRBJ2-5; weak D call: TRBD2 (5 bases). V was pared by 5 bases and J by 3 bases, with 22 bases between. CDR1 SGHVS and CDR2 FQNEAQ come from the germline V gene. The CDR3 has 17 residues. This CDR3 is CASSPFADGGWKETQYF. Here the CDR3 DNA reads TGTGCCAGCAGCCCGTTCGCTGATGGCGGGTGGAAAGAGACCCAGTACTTC.

This clone was seen only a few times. The CDR3 loop reads CASSWGGTQETQYF. The CDR3 nucleotides are TGTGCCAGCAGCTGGGGGGGAACCCAAGAGACCCAGTACTTC. The chain is built from TRBV5-6 and TRBJ2-5; the match to TRBD2 covers 7 bases. The CDR3 runs 14 residues. V lost 3 bases to trimming and J lost 1 base; unmatched junction nucleotides: 3. CDR1 is SGHDT, CDR2 YYEEEE, per germline.

The chain joins TRBV28 to TRBJ2-6; no firm D call. V was trimmed by 4 bases and J by 1 base, leaving 8 bases between them. Germline-derived CDR1 and CDR2 are MDHEN and SYDVKM. The CDR3 has 15 amino acids. The CDR3 sequence is CASSSPGSGANVLTF. Here the CDR3 DNA reads TGTGCCAGCAGTTCACCCGGGTCTGGGGCCAACGTCCTGACTTTC.